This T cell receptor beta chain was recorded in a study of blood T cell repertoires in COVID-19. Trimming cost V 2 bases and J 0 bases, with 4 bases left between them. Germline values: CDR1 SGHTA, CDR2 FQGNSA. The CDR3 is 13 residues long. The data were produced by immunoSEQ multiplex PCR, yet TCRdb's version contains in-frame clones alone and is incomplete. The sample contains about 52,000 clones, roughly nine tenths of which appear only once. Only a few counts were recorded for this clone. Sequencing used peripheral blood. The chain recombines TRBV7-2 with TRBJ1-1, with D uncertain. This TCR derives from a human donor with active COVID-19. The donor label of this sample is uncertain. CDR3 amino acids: CASSLQVNTEAFF. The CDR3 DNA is TGTGCCAGCAGCTTACAGGTGAACACTGAAGCTTTCTTT. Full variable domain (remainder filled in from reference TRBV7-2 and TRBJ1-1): GAGVSQSPSNKVTEKGKDVELRCDPISGHTALYWYRQSLGQGLEFLIYFQGNSAPDKSGLPSDRFSAERTGGSVSTLTIQRTQQEDSAVYLCASSLQVNTEAFFGQGTRLTVV.